What follows are 4 T cell receptor beta chains derived from one specimen sequenced in a study of shared clonotypes between healthy human individuals. Sequencing was performed with immunoSEQ multiplex PCR; in TCRdb, only in-frame clones are kept and a portion is missing. The table includes 2 million to 2.5 million clones, approximately 94% detected once. What was sequenced was naive CD4+ T cells sorted from blood. Subset of the sample: CD45RA+ positively selected. These receptors came from a man in his late teens or twenties in good health.

The V gene is TRBV2, the J gene TRBJ1-3, with a tentative D call TRBD1 (6 bases). V gave up 6 bases and J gave up 0 bases, with 18 bases separating them. This CDR3 has 17 residues. Germline V gene sequence: CDR1 SNHLY, CDR2 FYNNEI. CDR3 sequence reads: CASSGWALGASGNTIYF. CDR3 DNA sequence: TGTGCCAGCAGCGGCTGGGCCTTGGGGGCCTCTGGAAACACCATATATTTT.

V and J are TRBV30 and TRBJ1-3; unclear D gene. The germline V and J ends were trimmed by 4 bases and 4 bases, with 32 bases remaining between them. Germline CDR1 reads GTSNPN; CDR2 reads SVGIG (reference sequence). CDR3 size: 20 residues. This CDR3 is CAWTSSRTATPLSSGNTIYF. CDR3 nucleotides: TGTGCCTGGACCTCATCCCGAACTGCGACGCCTCTCTCTTCAGGAAACACCATATATTTT.

V gene TRBV6-1 combines with J gene TRBJ2-5; D perhaps matches TRBD1 (5 bases). The CDR3 has 16 residues. The germline V and J ends were trimmed by 2 bases and 0 bases, with 13 bases remaining between them. CDR1 and CDR2 (germline): MNHNS, SASEGT. CDR3 DNA: TGTGCCAGCAGTGAATGGGGCAGTAAGTACCAAGAGACCCAGTACTTC. It encodes CASSEWGSKYQETQYF.

The J gene is TRBJ2-7, the V gene TRBV20-1, with a weak D call TRBD1 (6 bases). CDR1 and CDR2 from the germline V gene are DFQATT and SNEGSKA (reference sequence). The CDR3 covers 11 residues. Trimming removed 5 bases from V and 3 bases from J, with 8 bases in between. In DNA, the CDR3 is TGCAGTGCTGGACAGCTCTACGAGCAGTACTTC. Its translation: CSAGQLYEQYF.